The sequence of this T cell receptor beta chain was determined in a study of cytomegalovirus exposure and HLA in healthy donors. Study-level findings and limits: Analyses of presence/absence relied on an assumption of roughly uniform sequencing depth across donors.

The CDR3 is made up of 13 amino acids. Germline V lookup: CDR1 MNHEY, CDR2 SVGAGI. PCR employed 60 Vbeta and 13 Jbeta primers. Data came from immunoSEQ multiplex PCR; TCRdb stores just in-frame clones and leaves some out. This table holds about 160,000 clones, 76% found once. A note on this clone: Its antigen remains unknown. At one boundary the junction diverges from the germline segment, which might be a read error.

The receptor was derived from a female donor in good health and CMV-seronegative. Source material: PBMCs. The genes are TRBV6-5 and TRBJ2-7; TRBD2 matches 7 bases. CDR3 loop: CASSSGRDYEQCF. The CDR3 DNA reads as TGTGCCAGCAGTAGCGGACGGGACTACGAGCAGTGCTTC.